The 23 T cell receptor beta chains in this list originate from one sample, sequenced in a study of beta chain features in type 1 diabetes. Every bit of the isolated RNA underwent reverse transcription, so sequencing read expressed TCRB transcripts. Profiled with immunoSEQ multiplex PCR; TCRdb holds only in-frame clones, not every one. Among a few hundred thousand clones listed, 14% were seen once. Sequences were obtained from central memory CD4+ T cells from blood. The receptor source for this set is a man aged 25 to 40 in good health.

The J gene is TRBJ1-5, the V gene TRBV6-1, with D uncertain. The CDR3 sequence is 13 residues long. V lost 7 bases and J 5 bases, leaving 12 bases between the germline ends. In germline, CDR1 is MNHNS, CDR2 SASEGT. As DNA, the CDR3 is TGTGCCAGCAACTTATCTAGGGATCAGCCCCAGCATTTT. This sequence encodes CASNLSRDQPQHF.

This clone was recorded a few times. This rearrangement joins TRBV5-1 to TRBJ2-2; D is perhaps TRBD1 (6 bases). CDR1 and CDR2 (germline): SGHRS, YFSETQ. This CDR3 spans 15 amino acids. The V gene lost 1 base and the J gene lost 6 bases, with 13 bases spanning the gap. CDR3 DNA sequence: TGCGCCAGCAGCTTGCAAACAGGGTCACCCGGGGAGCTGTTTTTT. Its translation is CASSLQTGSPGELFF.

The V call is TRBV7-6, the J call TRBJ2-3; D gene ambiguous. V was clipped by 1 base and J by 2 bases, with 7 bases between them. Germline V CDR1 and CDR2: SGHVS, FNYEAQ. This CDR3 comprises 14 residues. The CDR3 DNA follows: TGTGCCAGCAGCTTAGGTGTGCACACAGATACGCAGTATTTT. Translation gives CASSLGVHTDTQYF.

This chain uses TRBV6-1 with TRBJ1-1; no reliable D call. Trimming took off 6 bases at V and 7 bases at J, with 6 bases between the two ends. The CDR3 contains 10 residues. Germline CDR1 and CDR2: MNHNS and SASEGT. The CDR3 DNA is TGTGCCAGCAGGGGGAGTGAAGCTTTCTTT. It yields the protein CASRGSEAFF.

The chain carries TRBV11-2 and TRBJ2-5; 7 bases line up with TRBD2. Germline CDR1 SGHAT, CDR2 FQNNGV. V shed 5 bases and J 4 bases; nucleotides not matched to a gene: 10. This CDR3 contains 15 residues. The CDR3 DNA reads TGTGCCAGCAGCCTCTCGTGGCGGGAGACAGAGACCCAGTACTTC. This gives the protein CASSLSWRETETQYF.

Turning to this clone: This may arise from a read error, as a much more abundant clone is one base away. The J gene is TRBJ1-2, the V gene TRBV6-5; D is unclear. The CDR3 spans 13 residues. V was trimmed by 5 bases and J by 7 bases, leaving 14 bases between them. The germline gives CDR1 MNHEY, CDR2 SVGAGI. The CDR3 DNA reads as TGTGCCAGCAGTGAACAATCTAGTGGTGGCTACACCTTC. Protein sequence: CASSEQSSGGYTF.

This chain connects TRBV13 to TRBJ1-6, with D unresolved. The CDR3 is made up of 15 amino acids. The germline V gene encodes CDR1 PRHDT and CDR2 FYEKMQ (reference sequence). Trimming removed 0 bases from V and 7 bases from J, with 10 bases in between. The CDR3 loop reads CASSLGVRTNSPLHF. CDR3 nucleotide sequence: TGTGCCAGCAGCTTAGGCGTTCGCACAAATTCACCCCTCCACTTT.

The chain recombines TRBV10-2 with TRBJ1-5; 7 bases are shared with TRBD1. The junction had 4 bases not matched to a gene; V was cut back by 5 bases and J by 0 bases. The germline V gene has CDR1 WSHSY and CDR2 SAAADI. The CDR3 has 15 amino acids. The CDR3 DNA reads as TGCGCCAGCAGTTCAGACAGGGATAGCAATCAGCCCCAGCATTTT. It encodes CASSSDRDSNQPQHF.

This clone was seen only a few times. This chain links TRBV5-1 with TRBJ2-2; D remains unclear. CDR3 length: 14 residues. Trimming cost V 0 bases and J 2 bases, with 5 bases left between them. Germline V gene data show CDR1 as SGHRS and CDR2 as YFSETQ. Written as DNA, the CDR3 is TGCGCCAGCAGCTTGGATCGTAACACCGGGGAGCTGTTTTTT. It codes for CASSLDRNTGELFF.

This clone appeared a few times. The chain recombines TRBV25-1 with TRBJ2-6; 9 bases are a match to TRBD2. J was trimmed by 1 base and V by 1 base; bases with no gene match: 2. The germline gives CDR1 MGHDK, CDR2 SYGVNS. This CDR3 contains 17 residues. CDR3 bases: TGTGCCAGCAGTGAATCAGCGGGGGGTTCTGGGGCCAACGTCCTGACTTTC. It is translated as CASSESAGGSGANVLTF.

The V call is TRBV19, the J call TRBJ2-1; 10 bases align to TRBD2. J was trimmed by 10 bases and V by 4 bases; bases with no gene match: 4. CDR1 is LNHDA, CDR2 SQIVND, per germline (reference sequence). CDR3 length equals 13 residues. The CDR3 DNA is TGTGCCAGTAGTAAATTTAGCGGGGGGGAGCAGTTCTTC. It yields the protein CASSKFSGGEQFF.

This clone showed up just a few times. The chain combines TRBV7-3 with TRBJ2-3; tentatively, D is TRBD2 (6 bases). Between the trimmed V and J ends, which lost 0 bases and 3 bases, there was a span of 10 bases. The CDR3 spans 15 residues. CDR1 and CDR2 from the germline V gene are SGHTA and FQGTGA. The DNA of the CDR3 is TGTGCCAGCAGCTTAACACGGGAGAGGACAGATACGCAGTATTTT. The encoded protein is CASSLTRERTDTQYF. The entire variable domain, with the rest obtained from reference TRBV7-3 and TRBJ2-3, is as follows: GAGVSQTPSNKVTEKGKYVELRCDPISGHTALYWYRQSLGQGPEFLIYFQGTGAADDSGLPNDRFFAVRPEGSVSTLKIQRTERGDSAVYLCASSLTRERTDTQYFGPGTRLTVL.

Remarks on this clone: A read error likely explains this, since a far larger clone differs by one base. The V gene is TRBV5-4, the J gene TRBJ2-3; 9 bases are a match to TRBD2. The germline V gene encodes CDR1 SGHNT and CDR2 YYREEE (reference sequence). Trimming cost V 3 bases and J 6 bases; bases outside gene matches: 11. This CDR3 region has 16 residues. CDR3 sequence: CASSCASRGGGDTQYF. For the CDR3, the DNA is TGTGCCAGCAGCTGCGCCTCGCGGGGGGGAGGGGATACGCAGTATTTT. Using reference TRBV5-4 and TRBJ2-3 for the parts outside the CDR3, the full variable domain is ETGVTQSPTHLIKTRGQQVTLRCSSQSGHNTVSWYQQALGQGPQFIFQYYREEENGRGNFPPRFSGLQFPNYSSELNVNALELDDSALYLCASSCASRGGGDTQYFGPGTRLTVL.

This clone has a handful of counts. The rearrangement links TRBV5-6 to TRBJ2-3; 11 positions agree with TRBD2. V gave up 2 bases and J gave up 4 bases; unmatched junction bases: 3. This CDR3 is 15 amino acids long. CDR1 is SGHDT, CDR2 YYEEEE, per germline. DNA of the CDR3: TGTGCCAGCAGCTTTGATAGCGGGGGGGCAGATACGCAGTATTTT. It codes for CASSFDSGGADTQYF.

The table lists this clone with a count of one. The chain carries TRBV5-4 and TRBJ2-5; D gene unclear. Germline CDR1 is SGHNT and CDR2 is YYREEE (reference sequence). Between the trimmed V and J ends, which lost 4 bases and 1 base, there was a span of 11 bases. This CDR3 has 14 residues. CDR3 in amino acids: CASSPRPFQETQYF. For the CDR3, the DNA is TGTGCCAGCAGCCCACGGCCTTTCCAAGAGACCCAGTACTTC.

The V gene is TRBV6-5, the J gene TRBJ1-6; D is unresolved. V was clipped by 6 bases and J by 0 bases, with 6 bases between them. This CDR3 has 14 amino acids. Germline CDR1 and CDR2: MNHEY and SVGAGI. The CDR3 sequence is CASRKSSYNSPLHF. DNA of the CDR3: TGTGCCAGCAGGAAAAGCTCCTATAATTCACCCCTCCACTTT.

V gene TRBV29-1 combines with J gene TRBJ2-7; possible D gene TRBD2, 5 bases. This CDR3 comprises 13 residues. Trimming stripped 5 bases from V and 2 bases from J, with 13 bases between. Germline V gene data show CDR1 as SQVTM and CDR2 as ANQGSEA. CDR3 loop: CSVTPAGTYEQYF. The CDR3 DNA follows: TGCAGCGTTACTCCGGCCGGGACCTACGAGCAGTACTTC.

This clone was counted between two and nine times. The chain carries TRBV6-6 and TRBJ1-1; D is unresolved. Trimming took off 4 bases at V and 7 bases at J, with 10 bases between the two ends. Germline V gene lookup returns CDR1 MNHNY and CDR2 SVGAGI (reference sequence). The CDR3 has 12 residues. The CDR3: CASSSGLLEAFF. The CDR3 bases are TGTGCCAGCAGTTCAGGACTGCTTGAAGCTTTCTTT.

In its sample, this clone was seen a few times. The CDR3 loop is CAWSEGLFNEKLFF. In DNA form, the CDR3 reads TGTGCCTGGAGTGAAGGACTGTTTAATGAAAAACTGTTTTTT. The rearrangement links TRBV30 to TRBJ1-4, with D unclear. Germline assignment: CDR1 GTSNPN and CDR2 SVGIG (reference sequence). The CDR3 contains 14 residues. V was clipped by 1 base and J by 4 bases, with 10 bases between them.

The CDR3: CASSRTGQVDNSPLHF. CDR3 DNA sequence: TGTGCCAGCAGCCGAACTGGACAGGTAGATAATTCACCCCTCCACTTT. The chain combines TRBV7-2 with TRBJ1-6, with 7 bases matching TRBD1. The CDR3 contains 16 residues. Trimming removed 5 bases from V and 5 bases from J; junction bases left unmatched: 9. Germline values: CDR1 SGHTA, CDR2 FQGNSA.

V usage is TRBV11-1 and J usage is TRBJ2-5; D unclear. V was shortened by 4 bases and J by 1 base, with 10 bases between the two germline ends. There are 14 residues in the CDR3. Germline assignment: CDR1 SGHAT and CDR2 FQDESV (reference sequence). The DNA of the CDR3 is TGTGCCAGCAGCTACGGCTCGCGCCAAGAGACCCAGTACTTC. As protein: CASSYGSRQETQYF.

This clone came up many times. The genes are TRBV7-8 and TRBJ1-5; 7 bases are a match to TRBD1. The CDR3 totals 16 residues. V gave up 7 bases and J gave up 3 bases; unmatched junction bases: 12. Germline V CDR1 and CDR2: SGHVS, FQNEAQ. The CDR3 nucleotides are TGTGCCAGCACGGACCTAGCGGGACAGTCCAATCAGCCCCAGCATTTT. This sequence encodes CASTDLAGQSNQPQHF.

In this sample, this clone turned up a few times. This chain connects TRBV7-2 to TRBJ2-1, with 9 bases fitting TRBD2. This CDR3 has 14 residues. Germline lookup yields CDR1 SGHTA and CDR2 FQGNSA. V gave up 3 bases and J gave up 10 bases; unmatched junction bases: 7. The CDR3 reads CASSLGLATLEQFF. In nucleotides, the CDR3 is TGTGCCAGCAGCTTGGGACTAGCCACTTTGGAGCAGTTCTTC.